These T cell receptor beta chains were read from a single sample in a study of technical replicates of blood from several donors. The protocol was immunoSEQ multiplex PCR, while the TCRdb copy is restricted to in-frame clones and leaves out a portion. The table lists 60,000 to 65,000 clones, approximately 86% of them singletons, with about 5% in the top ten. Sequenced input: PBMCs. The receptors here all came from a human donor in good health. Some clones in this sample may be carry-over from other donors' samples. CDR3s include the opening cysteine and the closing phenylalanine or tryptophan. The D gene is left open where the match is weak. Only some rows state a clone size, as once, few, many or a class for expanded clones.

cdr3_length: 12
d_call: NA
v_call: TRBV6-6
clone_size: NA
j_call: TRBJ2-7
cdr3_aa: CASSPPTYEQYF
cdr3_nt: TGTGCCAGCAGTCCCCCCACCTACGAGCAGTACTTC

cdr3_length: 13
d_call: NA
v_call: TRBV5-1
clone_size: NA
j_call: TRBJ1-1
cdr3_aa: CASSSWGSTEAFF
cdr3_nt: TGCGCCAGCAGCTCATGGGGCAGCACTGAAGCTTTCTTT

cdr3_length: 13
d_call: NA
v_call: TRBV14
clone_size: few
j_call: TRBJ1-1
cdr3_aa: CASSRQENTEAFF
cdr3_nt: TGTGCCAGCAGCCGCCAGGAGAACACTGAAGCTTTCTTT

cdr3_length: 16
d_call: NA
v_call: TRBV6-5
clone_size: NA
j_call: TRBJ2-7
cdr3_aa: CASSYSMGGKGYEQYF
cdr3_nt: TGTGCCAGCAGTTACTCGATGGGCGGGAAGGGCTACGAGCAGTACTTC

cdr3_length: 15
d_call: TRBD1
v_call: TRBV19
clone_size: NA
j_call: TRBJ1-6
cdr3_aa: CASSIIGQGNSPLHF
cdr3_nt: TGTGCCAGTAGTATAATTGGACAGGGTAATTCACCCCTCCACTTT

cdr3_length: 15
d_call: TRBD1
v_call: TRBV6-1
clone_size: NA
j_call: TRBJ2-7
cdr3_aa: CASSPFGDSHYEQYF
cdr3_nt: TGTGCCAGCAGTCCATTCGGGGACAGCCACTACGAGCAGTACTTC

cdr3_length: 14
d_call: NA
v_call: TRBV18
clone_size: once
j_call: TRBJ1-5
cdr3_aa: CASSPAGDAQPQHF
cdr3_nt: TGTGCCAGCTCCCCCGCGGGGGACGCTCAGCCCCAGCATTTT

cdr3_length: 16
d_call: NA
v_call: TRBV7-9
clone_size: NA
j_call: TRBJ1-1
cdr3_aa: CASSQAGGGSNTEAFF
cdr3_nt: TGTGCCAGCAGCCAAGCGGGGGGAGGATCGAACACTGAAGCTTTCTTT

cdr3_length: 12
d_call: NA
v_call: TRBV15
clone_size: NA
j_call: TRBJ1-2
cdr3_aa: CATSRDRYGYTF
cdr3_nt: TGTGCCACCAGCAGAGATCGCTATGGCTACACCTTC

cdr3_length: 15
d_call: TRBD2
v_call: TRBV5-1
clone_size: NA
j_call: TRBJ2-5
cdr3_aa: CASSLGTSGLETQYF
cdr3_nt: TGCGCCAGCAGCTTGGGGACTAGCGGGCTAGAGACCCAGTACTTC

cdr3_length: 16
d_call: NA
v_call: TRBV9
clone_size: NA
j_call: TRBJ2-3
cdr3_aa: CASSVGQRRSTDTQYF
cdr3_nt: TGTGCCAGCAGCGTAGGCCAGCGGAGAAGCACAGATACGCAGTATTTT

cdr3_length: 14
d_call: TRBD1
v_call: TRBV19
clone_size: NA
j_call: TRBJ2-2
cdr3_aa: CASSVVQGAGELFF
cdr3_nt: TGTGCCAGTAGTGTTGTACAGGGGGCCGGGGAGCTGTTTTTT

cdr3_length: 15
d_call: TRBD2
v_call: TRBV4-1
clone_size: NA
j_call: TRBJ2-1
cdr3_aa: CASSRGLVAYNEQFF
cdr3_nt: TGCGCCAGCAGCCGGGGACTAGTGGCCTACAATGAGCAGTTCTTC

cdr3_length: 15
d_call: NA
v_call: TRBV7-2
clone_size: NA
j_call: TRBJ2-7
cdr3_aa: CASSLARTTSYEQYF
cdr3_nt: TGTGCCAGCAGCCTAGCTCGGACTACTTCCTACGAGCAGTACTTC

cdr3_length: 14
d_call: TRBD2
v_call: TRBV29-1
clone_size: NA
j_call: TRBJ2-5
cdr3_aa: CSVNGLAGSETQYF
cdr3_nt: TGCAGCGTTAATGGACTAGCGGGTTCCGAGACCCAGTACTTC

cdr3_length: 13
d_call: TRBD1
v_call: TRBV11-2
clone_size: NA
j_call: TRBJ1-2
cdr3_aa: CASSLQGAGGYTF
cdr3_nt: TGTGCCAGCAGCCTCCAGGGGGCCGGTGGCTACACCTTC

cdr3_length: 18
d_call: NA
v_call: TRBV27
clone_size: NA
j_call: TRBJ2-2
cdr3_aa: CASSLTNRLRQGIGELFF
cdr3_nt: TGTGCCAGCAGTTTGACCAACCGCCTCCGCCAGGGCATCGGGGAGCTGTTTTTT

cdr3_length: 15
d_call: NA
v_call: TRBV5-4
clone_size: NA
j_call: TRBJ1-3
cdr3_aa: CASSGWAASGNTIYF
cdr3_nt: TGTGCCAGCAGCGGCTGGGCAGCCTCTGGAAACACCATATATTTT

cdr3_length: 15
d_call: TRBD1
v_call: TRBV5-5
clone_size: NA
j_call: TRBJ1-5
cdr3_aa: CASSLDTGGNQPQHF
cdr3_nt: TGTGCCAGCAGCTTGGATACAGGGGGCAATCAGCCCCAGCATTTT

cdr3_length: 14
d_call: NA
v_call: TRBV10-3
clone_size: NA
j_call: TRBJ1-3
cdr3_aa: CAMSAASSGNTIYF
cdr3_nt: TGTGCCATGTCGGCGGCCTCCTCTGGAAACACCATATATTTT

cdr3_length: 13
d_call: NA
v_call: TRBV2
clone_size: NA
j_call: TRBJ1-1
cdr3_aa: CASSYMGGFEAFF
cdr3_nt: TGTGCCAGCAGTTACATGGGGGGGTTCGAAGCTTTCTTT

cdr3_length: 13
d_call: TRBD1
v_call: TRBV7-9
clone_size: NA
j_call: TRBJ2-7
cdr3_aa: CASSPRTGPAQYF
cdr3_nt: TGTGCCAGCAGCCCGAGGACAGGGCCGGCGCAGTACTTC

cdr3_length: 14
d_call: TRBD1
v_call: TRBV2
clone_size: once
j_call: TRBJ2-7
cdr3_aa: CASSTGGNLYEQYF
cdr3_nt: TGTGCCAGCAGTACAGGGGGGAACCTCTACGAGCAGTACTTC

cdr3_length: 18
d_call: TRBD1
v_call: TRBV7-3
clone_size: NA
j_call: TRBJ2-2
cdr3_aa: CASSPQSPGQGAGGELFF
cdr3_nt: TGTGCCAGCAGCCCGCAATCCCCGGGACAGGGGGCCGGCGGGGAGCTGTTTTTT

cdr3_length: 12
d_call: NA
v_call: TRBV30
clone_size: NA
j_call: TRBJ2-7
cdr3_aa: CAWSQDLREQYF
cdr3_nt: TGTGCCTGGAGCCAGGATTTGAGAGAGCAGTACTTC

cdr3_length: 15
d_call: NA
v_call: TRBV11-1
clone_size: NA
j_call: TRBJ2-1
cdr3_aa: CASSYRDWGVNEQFF
cdr3_nt: TGTGCCAGCAGCTACCGGGACTGGGGGGTTAATGAGCAGTTCTTC

cdr3_length: 16
d_call: TRBD1
v_call: TRBV11-2
clone_size: NA
j_call: TRBJ1-2
cdr3_aa: CASSWGQGARNYGYTF
cdr3_nt: TGTGCCAGCAGCTGGGGACAGGGGGCTCGGAACTATGGCTACACCTTC

cdr3_length: 15
d_call: NA
v_call: TRBV4-3
clone_size: NA
j_call: TRBJ2-7
cdr3_aa: CASSQGGGQADEQYF
cdr3_nt: TGCGCCAGCAGCCAAGGGGGGGGACAGGCTGACGAGCAGTACTTC

cdr3_length: 16
d_call: TRBD2
v_call: TRBV4-3
clone_size: NA
j_call: TRBJ2-1
cdr3_aa: CASSQDRLAEYNEQFF
cdr3_nt: TGCGCCAGCAGCCAAGATCGACTAGCGGAATACAATGAGCAGTTCTTC

cdr3_length: 18
d_call: TRBD2
v_call: TRBV7-3
clone_size: NA
j_call: TRBJ2-3
cdr3_aa: CASSLTAASGTTTDTQYF
cdr3_nt: TGTGCCAGCAGCTTAACGGCGGCTAGCGGAACCACCACAGATACGCAGTATTTT

cdr3_length: 9
d_call: NA
v_call: TRBV7-5
clone_size: NA
j_call: TRBJ1-2
cdr3_aa: CVRSLGGTF
cdr3_nt: TGTGTCAGAAGCTTAGGAGGCACCTTC

cdr3_length: 14
d_call: NA
v_call: TRBV5-1
clone_size: NA
j_call: TRBJ2-5
cdr3_aa: CASSLNGAQETQYF
cdr3_nt: TGCGCCAGCAGCTTGAACGGTGCCCAAGAGACCCAGTACTTC

cdr3_length: 15
d_call: TRBD2
v_call: TRBV4-3
clone_size: NA
j_call: TRBJ2-3
cdr3_aa: CASSQVAGGTDTQYF
cdr3_nt: TGCGCCAGCAGCCAAGTAGCGGGGGGGACAGATACGCAGTATTTT

cdr3_length: 15
d_call: NA
v_call: TRBV7-9
clone_size: NA
j_call: TRBJ2-1
cdr3_aa: CASSLARLLTNEQFF
cdr3_nt: TGTGCCAGCAGCTTAGCGAGACTCCTCACCAATGAGCAGTTCTTC

cdr3_length: 15
d_call: TRBD2
v_call: TRBV7-2
clone_size: NA
j_call: TRBJ2-5
cdr3_aa: CASSLERGLQETQYF
cdr3_nt: TGTGCCAGCAGCTTAGAGCGGGGCCTCCAAGAGACCCAGTACTTC

cdr3_length: 12
d_call: NA
v_call: TRBV7-6
clone_size: NA
j_call: TRBJ2-1
cdr3_aa: CASSLGGGEQFF
cdr3_nt: TGTGCCAGCTCCCTGGGGGGTGGTGAGCAGTTCTTC

cdr3_length: 14
d_call: NA
v_call: TRBV2
clone_size: NA
j_call: TRBJ1-2
cdr3_aa: CASSEQSGNYGYTF
cdr3_nt: TGTGCCAGCAGTGAACAGTCCGGGAACTATGGCTACACCTTC

cdr3_length: 13
d_call: NA
v_call: TRBV14
clone_size: NA
j_call: TRBJ1-1
cdr3_aa: CASSQDRATEAFF
cdr3_nt: TGTGCCAGCAGCCAAGATCGAGCCACTGAAGCTTTCTTT

cdr3_length: 15
d_call: TRBD2
v_call: TRBV7-9
clone_size: NA
j_call: TRBJ2-2
cdr3_aa: CASSSSGSRTGELFF
cdr3_nt: TGTGCCAGCAGCTCGAGCGGGAGCAGGACCGGGGAGCTGTTTTTT

cdr3_length: 17
d_call: TRBD1
v_call: TRBV25-1
clone_size: NA
j_call: TRBJ1-2
cdr3_aa: CASSQAGTVQTLLGYTF
cdr3_nt: TGTGCCAGCAGCCAGGCCGGGACAGTTCAAACTCTCCTTGGCTACACCTTC

cdr3_length: 14
d_call: NA
v_call: TRBV5-4
clone_size: NA
j_call: TRBJ2-5
cdr3_aa: CASSFSRGQETQYF
cdr3_nt: TGTGCCAGCAGCTTCTCCCGGGGGCAAGAGACCCAGTACTTC

cdr3_length: 13
d_call: NA
v_call: TRBV18
clone_size: NA
j_call: TRBJ2-3
cdr3_aa: CASSPSIGDTQYF
cdr3_nt: TGTGCCAGCTCACCCTCGATCGGGGATACGCAGTATTTT

cdr3_length: 14
d_call: NA
v_call: TRBV5-4
clone_size: NA
j_call: TRBJ2-1
cdr3_aa: CASSLTLAGNEQFF
cdr3_nt: TGTGCCAGCAGCTTGACCCTAGCTGGGAATGAGCAGTTCTTC

cdr3_length: 15
d_call: TRBD1
v_call: TRBV6-5
clone_size: NA
j_call: TRBJ2-5
cdr3_aa: CASSPTDRDWETQYF
cdr3_nt: TGTGCCAGCAGCCCGACCGACAGGGATTGGGAGACCCAGTACTTC

cdr3_length: 13
d_call: TRBD2
v_call: TRBV19
clone_size: NA
j_call: TRBJ2-5
cdr3_aa: CASRETSGRTQYF
cdr3_nt: TGTGCCAGTAGGGAGACTAGCGGGCGGACCCAGTACTTC

cdr3_length: 13
d_call: NA
v_call: TRBV7-3
clone_size: NA
j_call: TRBJ1-1
cdr3_aa: CASSEGPSGVAFF
cdr3_nt: TGTGCCAGCAGTGAGGGTCCTAGTGGGGTAGCTTTCTTT

cdr3_length: 13
d_call: TRBD2
v_call: TRBV27
clone_size: NA
j_call: TRBJ2-7
cdr3_aa: CATATSVEYEQYF
cdr3_nt: TGTGCCACCGCGACTAGCGTAGAATACGAGCAGTACTTC

cdr3_length: 14
d_call: NA
v_call: TRBV2
clone_size: NA
j_call: TRBJ2-3
cdr3_aa: CASSRTASTDTQYF
cdr3_nt: TGTGCCAGCAGTCGGACAGCTAGCACAGATACGCAGTATTTT

cdr3_length: 14
d_call: NA
v_call: TRBV10-2
clone_size: few
j_call: TRBJ2-1
cdr3_aa: CASGRGGLNNEQFF
cdr3_nt: TGCGCCAGCGGGAGGGGGGGGCTCAACAATGAGCAGTTCTTC

cdr3_length: 13
d_call: NA
v_call: TRBV2
clone_size: NA
j_call: TRBJ1-1
cdr3_aa: CASSEGTWNEAFF
cdr3_nt: TGTGCCAGCAGTGAAGGGACATGGAATGAAGCTTTCTTT

cdr3_length: 16
d_call: NA
v_call: TRBV15
clone_size: NA
j_call: TRBJ2-5
cdr3_aa: CATSRVPRNSQETQYF
cdr3_nt: TGTGCCACCAGCAGAGTCCCCAGGAATAGCCAAGAGACCCAGTACTTC

cdr3_length: 15
d_call: TRBD1
v_call: TRBV19
clone_size: NA
j_call: TRBJ2-2
cdr3_aa: CASSITGGATGELFF
cdr3_nt: TGTGCCAGTAGTATAACAGGGGGCGCAACCGGGGAGCTGTTTTTT

cdr3_length: 17
d_call: TRBD2
v_call: TRBV9
clone_size: once
j_call: TRBJ2-5
cdr3_aa: CASSVSSGGAGQETQYF
cdr3_nt: TGTGCCAGCAGCGTATCTAGCGGGGGGGCTGGCCAAGAGACCCAGTACTTC

cdr3_length: 14
d_call: NA
v_call: TRBV5-1
clone_size: few
j_call: TRBJ1-6
cdr3_aa: CASSPRQDNSPLHF
cdr3_nt: TGCGCCAGCAGCCCTCGGCAGGATAATTCACCCCTCCACTTT

cdr3_length: 14
d_call: NA
v_call: TRBV2
clone_size: NA
j_call: TRBJ1-6
cdr3_aa: CASSVSRGGSPLHF
cdr3_nt: TGTGCCAGCAGTGTGAGCAGGGGCGGATCACCCCTCCACTTT